These 32 T cell receptor beta chains came from one sample sequenced in a study of technical replicates of blood from four donors. Some clones are missing from TCRdb's copy, which holds only in-frame ones; the method was immunoSEQ multiplex PCR. The profile shows about 97,000 clones, 95% to 97% of them singletons. The sample was T cells isolated from PBMCs. Receptors were obtained from a human donor in good health.

This chain links TRBV19 with TRBJ2-7, with 7 bases aligning to TRBD1. The junction had 3 bases not matched to a gene; V was cut back by 5 bases and J by 2 bases. Germline V gene data show CDR1 as LNHDA and CDR2 as SQIVND (reference sequence). The CDR3 length is 13 residues. CDR3 DNA sequence: TGTGCCAGTAGTCCAGGGACAGCCTACGAGCAGTACTTC. Translated, it gives CASSPGTAYEQYF.

The chain combines TRBV19 with TRBJ2-3; TRBD2 might be the D (5 bases). V lost 1 base and J 4 bases, leaving 9 bases between the germline ends. CDR3 length: 14 amino acids. Germline V CDR1 and CDR2: LNHDA, SQIVND (reference sequence). The CDR3 region is CASSIGESADTQYF. The CDR3 DNA reads TGTGCCAGTAGTATAGGGGAGTCGGCAGATACGCAGTATTTT.

The chain joins TRBV5-6 to TRBJ1-2; the match to TRBD1 covers 8 bases. The CDR3 covers 14 residues. CDR1 is SGHDT and CDR2 is YYEEEE in the germline V gene. Trimming took 6 bases from V and 3 from J; bases not matched to a gene: 7. The CDR3 nucleotides read TGTGCCAGCACCCTGGACAGGGAATACTATGGCTACACCTTC. Its translation is CASTLDREYYGYTF.

The chain employs TRBV10-3 and TRBJ2-3; tentatively, D is TRBD2 (6 bases). The CDR3 extends over 17 amino acids. Germline values: CDR1 ENHRY, CDR2 SYGVKD. Trimming pared 10 bases from V and 1 base from J, leaving 24 bases between. The DNA of the CDR3 is TGTGCCAGCAGACGAAACCCGGATCCGGGAGGCACAGATACGCAGTATTTT. Amino acids: CASRRNPDPGGTDTQYF.

This sequence joins TRBV5-1 and TRBJ2-2; D unclear. Germline CDR1 and CDR2: SGHRS and YFSETQ. The V and J ends lost 0 bases and 2 bases respectively, with 11 bases between them. The CDR3 length is 16 residues. Here the CDR3 DNA reads TGCGCCAGCAGCTTGGCCGCACAGATCAACACCGGGGAGCTGTTTTTT. Its translation is CASSLAAQINTGELFF. The entire variable domain, with the rest obtained from reference TRBV5-1 and TRBJ2-2, is as follows: KAGVTQTPRYLIKTRGQQVTLSCSPISGHRSVSWYQQTPGQGLQFLFEYFSETQRNKGNFPGRFSGRQFSNSRSEMNVSTLELGDSALYLCASSLAAQINTGELFFGEGSRLTVL.

The chain uses TRBV27 and TRBJ2-7; 9 nucleotides align to TRBD1. CDR1 and CDR2 from the germline V gene are MNHEY and SMNVEV (reference sequence). This CDR3 has 13 residues. The junction had 7 bases not matched to a gene; V was cut back by 6 bases and J by 7 bases. CDR3 in amino acids: CASREMTGGEQYF. The CDR3, as DNA: TGTGCCAGCAGGGAGATGACAGGGGGAGAGCAGTACTTC.

The V gene is TRBV6-1, the J gene TRBJ2-4; no definite D call. The V end was cut by 0 bases, the J end by 0 bases, with 15 bases between. This CDR3 is built from 18 residues. The germline V gene encodes CDR1 MNHNS and CDR2 SASEGT. CDR3 amino acids: CASSEATGRLLAKNIQYF. The CDR3 region has the DNA TGTGCCAGCAGTGAAGCGACCGGTAGACTCCTAGCCAAAAACATTCAGTACTTC.

The DNA for the CDR3 is TGTGCCAGCAGCTCCCGACAGGGGACCTACTCTGGGGCCAACGTCCTGACTTTC. It codes for CASSSRQGTYSGANVLTF. V and J are TRBV28 and TRBJ2-6; 8 bases are shared with TRBD1. The junction had 10 bases not matched to a gene; V was cut back by 6 bases and J by 0 bases. Germline lookup yields CDR1 MDHEN and CDR2 SYDVKM. The CDR3 sequence is 18 residues long.

The chain combines TRBV7-2 with TRBJ2-7, with 9 bases fitting TRBD1. This CDR3 spans 13 amino acids. J was trimmed by 3 bases and V by 4 bases; bases with no gene match: 1. CDR1 is SGHTA and CDR2 is FQGNSA in the germline V gene. CDR3 coding DNA: TGTGCCAGCAGCTGGGACAGGGTCTACGAGCAGTACTTC. Its protein product is CASSWDRVYEQYF.

The chain links TRBV7-9 to TRBJ2-1; 12 positions agree with TRBD2. The CDR3 loop spans 16 amino acids. Germline assignment: CDR1 SEHNR and CDR2 FQNEAQ (reference sequence). The V and J ends lost 5 bases and 3 bases, in that order; junction bases with no gene match: 5. The CDR3 region is CASSPRLAGVYNEQFF. CDR3 in DNA: TGTGCCAGCAGCCCAAGACTAGCGGGAGTCTACAATGAGCAGTTCTTC.

This clone was counted once. This chain uses TRBV11-2 with TRBJ2-1; TRBD1 agrees at 7 bases. The CDR3 contains 15 residues. Germline CDR1 is SGHAT and CDR2 is FQNNGV. V shed 3 bases and J 8 bases; nucleotides not matched to a gene: 10. The CDR3 loop is CASSFLGTATDEQFF. As DNA, the CDR3 is TGTGCCAGCAGCTTTCTCGGGACAGCGACGGATGAGCAGTTCTTC. Full variable domain (rest looked up from reference TRBV11-2 and TRBJ2-1): EAGVAQSPRYKIIEKRQSVAFWCNPISGHATLYWYQQILGQGPKLLIQFQNNGVVDDSQLPKDRFSAERLKGVDSTLKIQPAKLEDSAVYLCASSFLGTATDEQFFGPGTRLTVL.

The CDR3 bases are TGTGCCAGCAGCCGGGTAGGAACGGCCGGAAACACCATATATTTT. Its translation: CASSRVGTAGNTIYF. This chain joins TRBV9 and TRBJ1-3; no clear D. Germline assignment: CDR1 SGDLS and CDR2 YYNGEE. V shed 4 bases and J shed 4 bases, with 15 bases lying between them. The CDR3 totals 15 residues.

The V call is TRBV15, the J call TRBJ2-4, with D possibly TRBD1 on 5 matching bases. There are 15 residues in the CDR3. V dropped 3 bases and J dropped 7 bases, with 16 bases sitting between them. CDR1 and CDR2 (germline): LNHNV, YYDKDF (reference sequence). CDR3 sequence reads: CATSRETALRNIQYF. DNA of the CDR3: TGTGCCACCAGCAGGGAGACAGCCCTCCGGAACATTCAGTACTTC.

The genes are TRBV15 and TRBJ1-1, with D hard to call. With 1 base removed from V and 5 bases from J, the gap between germline ends came to 8 bases. The CDR3 is 13 amino acids. In germline, CDR1 is LNHNV, CDR2 YYDKDF (reference sequence). Here the CDR3 DNA reads TGTGCCACCAGCAGAGTGATCGAGACTGAAGCTTTCTTT. This gives the protein CATSRVIETEAFF.

The V call is TRBV7-7, the J call TRBJ2-7; D is ambiguous. The CDR3 runs to 13 residues. Germline loops: CDR1 SSHAT, CDR2 FNYEAQ (reference sequence). Trimming pared 1 base from V and 1 base from J, leaving 5 bases between. DNA of the CDR3: TGTGCCAGCAGCTTAGACAGATCCTACGAGCAGTACTTC. It codes for CASSLDRSYEQYF.

The rearrangement joins TRBV7-8 to TRBJ2-7; the match to TRBD2 covers 8 bases. With 3 bases clipped from V and 3 bases from J, the junction kept 4 bases outside the gene matches. The CDR3 totals 14 residues. Germline values: CDR1 SGHVS, CDR2 FQNEAQ. The CDR3 DNA reads as TGTGCCAGCAGCTTGCTAGCGGGTTACTACGAGCAGTACTTC. Protein sequence: CASSLLAGYYEQYF.

The chain employs TRBV5-8 and TRBJ1-2; D is uncertain. The CDR3 spans 13 residues. Deletions cut 0 bases from V and 9 bases from J, with 12 bases between. The V gene's germline CDR1 is SGHTS and CDR2 YDEGEE. CDR3 nucleotide sequence: TGTGCCAGCAGCTTGGCCCGGGTTTCGAGCTACACCTTC. Translation gives CASSLARVSSYTF.

The rearrangement uses TRBV19 and TRBJ1-1; no reliable D call. V was clipped by 3 bases and J by 4 bases, with 12 bases between them. Germline CDR1 and CDR2: LNHDA and SQIVND (reference sequence). CDR3 length equals 14 residues. The CDR3 sequence: CASSMQAVGTEAFF. The CDR3 nucleotides read TGTGCCAGTAGTATGCAGGCTGTGGGCACTGAAGCTTTCTTT.

The V gene is TRBV7-2, the J gene TRBJ2-7; tentatively, D is TRBD1 (6 bases). The CDR3 covers 16 residues. Trimming shortened V by 4 bases and J by 7 bases, and 23 bases separated the two germline ends. CDR1 SGHTA and CDR2 FQGNSA come from the germline V gene. The chain's CDR3 is CASSSHRGSPTGEQYF. The CDR3 DNA reads TGTGCCAGCAGCTCACACAGAGGGTCTCCAACAGGGGAGCAGTACTTC.

The chain is built from TRBV28 and TRBJ2-1; TRBD2 agrees at 9 bases. Germline V lookup: CDR1 MDHEN, CDR2 SYDVKM. This CDR3 spans 14 amino acids. V gave up 3 bases and J gave up 5 bases; unmatched junction bases: 2. The DNA for the CDR3 is TGTGCCAGCAGTTTCGCTAGCGGGAACAATGAGCAGTTCTTC. Translated: CASSFASGNNEQFF.

The chain recombines TRBV9 with TRBJ2-7, with D tentatively TRBD2 (5 bases). Trimming left V 0 bases short and J 6 bases short, with 13 bases between. The CDR3 sequence is 14 residues long. Germline lookup yields CDR1 SGDLS and CDR2 YYNGEE. Here the CDR3 reads CASSVGGVGFEQYF. The CDR3 DNA is TGTGCCAGCAGCGTAGGGGGAGTGGGGTTCGAGCAGTACTTC.

In nucleotides, the CDR3 is TGTGCCAGCAGCTTACGAGGGGGTCTAGAAGCTTTCTTT. Residues: CASSLRGGLEAFF. The chain recombines TRBV5-5 with TRBJ1-1; a weak D match, TRBD1 (6 bases). Trimming removed 2 bases from V and 8 bases from J, with 13 bases in between. This CDR3 contains 13 residues. Germline V gene sequence: CDR1 SGHKS, CDR2 YYEKEE (reference sequence).

This clone was detected once. V usage is TRBV6-5 and J usage is TRBJ2-1, with 9 bases identical to TRBD2. There are 15 residues in the CDR3. V trimming: 0 bases; J trimming: 9 bases; junction bases outside the gene matches: 6. Germline lookup yields CDR1 MNHEY and CDR2 SVGAGI. For the CDR3, the DNA is TGTGCCAGCAGTTACTCCGGGACTAGCTATAGTGAGCAGTTCTTC. Translating it yields CASSYSGTSYSEQFF.

The chain combines TRBV18 with TRBJ2-5, with 12 bases fitting TRBD1. The CDR3 covers 16 residues. Germline V lookup: CDR1 KGHSH, CDR2 LQKENI. V lost 5 bases and J lost 5; bases outside the gene matches: 9. CDR3 amino acids: CASSRGTGGMRETQYF. The CDR3 nucleotides are TGTGCCAGCTCAAGAGGGACAGGGGGCATGAGGGAGACCCAGTACTTC. Full variable domain (remainder filled in from reference TRBV18 and TRBJ2-5): NAGVMQNPRHLVRRRGQEARLRCSPMKGHSHVYWYRQLPEEGLKFMVYLQKENIIDESGMPKERFSAEFPKEGPSILRIQQVVRGDSAAYFCASSRGTGGMRETQYFGPGTRLLVL.

V is TRBV28 and J is TRBJ1-4; D not resolved. Germline V gene sequence: CDR1 MDHEN, CDR2 SYDVKM. The CDR3 loop spans 12 amino acids. V was trimmed by 8 bases and J by 7 bases, leaving 11 bases between them. In nucleotides, the CDR3 is TGTGCCAGCTCTGGTAGGAGTGAAAAACTGTTTTTT. Encoded protein: CASSGRSEKLFF.

The chain couples TRBV27 to TRBJ1-5; 9 bases line up with TRBD1. The CDR3 loop spans 16 amino acids. Per germline, CDR1 MNHEY and CDR2 SMNVEV (reference sequence). Trimming cost V 6 bases and J 1 base; bases outside gene matches: 7. CDR3 coding DNA: TGTGCCAGCAGACAGGGGGCATTCGACAGCAATCAGCCCCAGCATTTT. Translating it yields CASRQGAFDSNQPQHF.

V usage is TRBV5-1 and J usage is TRBJ2-2; D is unresolved. Trimming took 2 bases from V and 2 from J, leaving 7 bases between them. There are 14 residues in the CDR3. CDR1 and CDR2 from the germline V gene are SGHRS and YFSETQ. The CDR3 DNA follows: TGCGCCAGCAGCTTTACAGAAAACACCGGGGAGCTGTTTTTT. It specifies CASSFTENTGELFF.

The chain employs TRBV19 and TRBJ2-7, with TRBD1 identical over 7 bases. The V segment lost 2 bases and the J segment 7 bases; nucleotides outside the gene matches: 14. The CDR3 spans 16 residues. Germline V lookup: CDR1 LNHDA, CDR2 SQIVND (reference sequence). The CDR3 protein is CASSIRGGTGVREQYF. The CDR3 nucleotides read TGTGCCAGTAGTATAAGAGGTGGTACAGGGGTGCGGGAGCAGTACTTC.

This chain connects TRBV5-1 to TRBJ2-7, with 10 nucleotides matching TRBD1. CDR1 SGHRS and CDR2 YFSETQ come from the germline V gene. V shed 1 base, J shed 4 bases, and the junction held 5 bases outside the gene matches. The length of the CDR3 is 15 residues. Written as DNA, the CDR3 is TGCGCCAGCAGCTTGATGGGACAGGGGCAGTACGAGCAGTACTTC. Translated: CASSLMGQGQYEQYF.

V gene TRBV5-5 combines with J gene TRBJ1-1; a weak D match, TRBD1 (6 bases). Trimming shortened V by 6 bases and J by 0 bases, and 12 bases separated the two germline ends. The CDR3 contains 14 residues. The germline gives CDR1 SGHKS, CDR2 YYEKEE (reference sequence). The CDR3 protein is CASIHGGLNTEAFF. The CDR3 nucleotides are TGTGCCAGCATCCACGGGGGGCTGAACACTGAAGCTTTCTTT.

The rearrangement joins TRBV6-5 to TRBJ2-2, with 8 bases lining up with TRBD1. CDR3 length equals 13 residues. The junction had 3 bases not matched to a gene; V was cut back by 4 bases and J by 8 bases. Germline CDR1 reads MNHEY; CDR2 reads SVGAGI. In DNA form, the CDR3 reads TGTGCCAGCAGTTCGGACAGGGCTGGGGAGCTGTTTTTT. Residues: CASSSDRAGELFF.

The chain employs TRBV5-1 and TRBJ2-5; D remains ambiguous. The CDR3 runs to 14 residues. Germline V gene lookup returns CDR1 SGHRS and CDR2 YFSETQ. The V end was cut by 4 bases, the J end by 0 bases, with 10 bases between. The CDR3 loop reads CASSPVGYQETQYF. The CDR3 DNA follows: TGCGCCAGCAGCCCGGTCGGGTACCAAGAGACCCAGTACTTC.